These T cell receptor beta chains were read from a single sample in a study of cytomegalovirus exposure and HLA in healthy donors. The data were produced by immunoSEQ multiplex PCR, yet TCRdb's version contains in-frame clones alone and is incomplete. The sample lists roughly 100,000 clones, 65% to 80% seen once, with 10% in the top ten. The sequenced sample was PBMCs. Every receptor here comes from a man between 45 and 60 years old in good health and CMV-seronegative. The CDR3 runs from the conserved cysteine through the conserved F or W. A D gene is named only where the DNA matches it firmly. Only part of the rows carry a size: once, few, many, or a class if the clone is expanded.

V	J	size	D	DNA	CDR3
TRBV5-1	TRBJ2-2	.	TRBD1	TGCGCCAGCAGCCTAACCGGGACAGCGAACACCGGGGAGCTGTTTTTT	CASSLTGTANTGELFF
TRBV15	TRBJ2-3	.	TRBD2	TGTGCCACCAGCAGCGTGGGGGGGTCCTATACGCAGTATTTT	CATSSVGGSYTQYF
TRBV6-1	TRBJ1-6	.	TRBD1	TGTGCCAGCAAAACAGGGGGCGGAAAAAATTCACCCCTCCACTTT	CASKTGGGKNSPLHF
TRBV6-6	TRBJ2-1	few	.	TGTGCCAGCACTTCCTCCTACAATGAGCAGTTCTTC	CASTSSYNEQFF
TRBV5-1	TRBJ2-1	.	.	TGCGCCAGCAGCGTGAGCAATGAGCAGTTCTTC	CASSVSNEQFF
TRBV7-9	TRBJ1-1	.	.	TGTTCCAGCAGCCCTGGGACTACTGAAGCTTTCTTT	CSSSPGTTEAFF
TRBV19	TRBJ2-5	.	.	TGTGCCAGTAGTATTACAGGGCAAGAGACCCAGTACTTC	CASSITGQETQYF
TRBV5-4	TRBJ2-4	once	TRBD2	TGTGCCAGCAGCCCCTCAGGACTAGCGGGAGCGGGAAACATTCAGTACTTC	CASSPSGLAGAGNIQYF
TRBV16	TRBJ1-5	.	.	TGTGCCAGCAGCATCCAGGCTTATCAGCCCCAGCATTTT	CASSIQAYQPQHF
TRBV6-1	TRBJ1-3	.	TRBD1	TGTGCCAGCAGACAGCAGGGGGTTGGAAACACCATATATTTT	CASRQQGVGNTIYF
TRBV7-9	TRBJ1-3	.	TRBD1	TGTGCCAGCAGCTTAGGTATCACAGGGGTCGGAAACACCATATATTTT	CASSLGITGVGNTIYF
TRBV7-3	TRBJ2-2	few	TRBD1	TGTGCCAGCAGCTTACGGACAGGGGGGGGCGGGGAGCTGTTTTTT	CASSLRTGGGGELFF
TRBV21-1	TRBJ2-2	.	.	TGTGCCAGCAGCAGGTTGGAGGCGGGGGGATCGGAGAACGGGGAGCTGTTTTTT	CASSRLEAGGSENGELFF
TRBV27	TRBJ1-5	.	.	TGTGCCAGCAGCCCAAAGGGGGAGGGAGCCCAGCATTTT	CASSPKGEGAQHF
TRBV30	TRBJ1-1	.	.	TGTGCCTGGAGTGGAAGCTGGACTGAAGCTTTCTTT	CAWSGSWTEAFF
TRBV14	TRBJ2-1	.	TRBD2	TGTGCCAGCAGCCCATGGGTAGCGGGAGTCGGCAATGAGCAGTTCTTC	CASSPWVAGVGNEQFF
TRBV28	TRBJ1-2	.	.	TGTGCCAGCACCAAAGACTCCTACGGGGAAGGCTACACCTTC	CASTKDSYGEGYTF
TRBV28	TRBJ2-3	.	TRBD1	TGTGCCAGCAGTCCTCAGGGGGCGGGTACGCAGTATTTT	CASSPQGAGTQYF
TRBV12-5	TRBJ2-3	.	.	TGTGCTAGTGGTTTAGCTGTCCGCGGGTCGGGCACAGATACGCAGTATTTT	CASGLAVRGSGTDTQYF
TRBV6-1	TRBJ2-3	once	.	TGTGCCACCCGTGGGGGGGGGCGTCGCACAGATACGCAGTATTTT	CATRGGGRRTDTQYF
TRBV5-1	TRBJ1-4	.	TRBD1	TGCGCCAGCAGCTCAGGACAGGGTGCAACTAATGAAAAACTGTTTTTT	CASSSGQGATNEKLFF
TRBV15	TRBJ2-5	.	TRBD1	TGTGCCACCAGCAGAGATAGCCAGGGGGCAGAGACCCAGTACTTC	CATSRDSQGAETQYF
TRBV2	TRBJ2-3	.	.	TGTGCCAGCACCCGAGGACAGACCACAGATACGCAGTATTTT	CASTRGQTTDTQYF
TRBV4-2	TRBJ2-6	few	.	TGTGCCAGCAGCCAAGATAGGATGAACAGCCACTCTGGGGCCAACGTCCTGACTTTC	CASSQDRMNSHSGANVLTF
TRBV6-5	TRBJ2-3	once	TRBD2	TGTGCCAGCAAGGAGGGACTAGCGGGAGATACGCAGTATTTT	CASKEGLAGDTQYF
TRBV2	TRBJ1-2	.	.	TGTGCCAGCAGTGAAGACAGGGCCTATGGCTACACCTTC	CASSEDRAYGYTF
TRBV7-8	TRBJ2-5	once	TRBD2	TGTGCCAGCAGCTTAGGGGGGGGTCGCGGAGAGACCCAGTACTTC	CASSLGGGRGETQYF
TRBV5-6	TRBJ2-4	.	TRBD1	TGTGCCAGCAGCTGGACCGGGACAGGGAAAAACATTCAGTACTTC	CASSWTGTGKNIQYF
TRBV6-1	TRBJ1-4	few	TRBD1	TGTGCCAGCAGTGAAGTGAGGACAGGGGGTAATGAAAAACTGTTTTTT	CASSEVRTGGNEKLFF
TRBV28	TRBJ1-5	.	.	TGTGCCAGCAACTCCCACACGGAGCGTCGACAGCCCCAGCATTTT	CASNSHTERRQPQHF
TRBV14	TRBJ1-4	few	.	TGTGCCAGCAGCCAAGATGCCACGGACTGGACGGGGGAAAAACTGTTTTTT	CASSQDATDWTGEKLFF
TRBV18	TRBJ2-1	.	TRBD1	TGTGCCAGCTCACCTTGGGTTTCGGGACAGGCTTTGAATGAGCAGTTCTTC	CASSPWVSGQALNEQFF
TRBV6-5	TRBJ2-7	.	TRBD2	TGTGCCAGCAGCGGGGGGGAATCCTACGAGCAGTACTTC	CASSGGESYEQYF
TRBV19	TRBJ1-1	.	.	TGTGCCAGTAGTAAAAACCCAATAGGGACACCGCTAGGCACTGAAGCTTTCTTT	CASSKNPIGTPLGTEAFF
TRBV5-1	TRBJ1-1	.	.	TGCGCCAGCAGTTGGGCCCAGGACACTGAAGCTTTCTTT	CASSWAQDTEAFF
TRBV27	TRBJ1-5	.	.	TGTGCCAGCAGTCCACGAAACCCAGGGTACGGCAATCAGCCCCAGCATTTT	CASSPRNPGYGNQPQHF
TRBV6-1	TRBJ2-7	.	.	TGTGCCAGCAGTGAGGGGCAGGATACCTACGAGCAGTACTTC	CASSEGQDTYEQYF
TRBV30	TRBJ1-2	.	.	TGTGCCTGGAGTAAAAAAGGGGCAGAATATGGCTACACCTTC	CAWSKKGAEYGYTF
TRBV19	TRBJ2-3	.	TRBD2	TGTGCCAGTAGGGAGGGACTAGCGGGAAATACGCAGTATTTT	CASREGLAGNTQYF
TRBV10-3	TRBJ1-2	.	.	TGTGCCATCCGCGGTGCCTCGGGGAGCTATGGCTACACCTTC	CAIRGASGSYGYTF
TRBV6-1	TRBJ1-2	.	TRBD1	TGTGCCAGCAGTGACCCCGGGACAGGAGGGGGCGGCTACACCTTC	CASSDPGTGGGGYTF
TRBV9	TRBJ1-2	.	.	TGTGCCTCCGACGGGGGGCACGACTATGGCTACACCTTC	CASDGGHDYGYTF
TRBV6-1	TRBJ2-7	.	TRBD1	TGTGCCAGCAGTGAAGGTATTAGTTGGGACAGGGAGGACGAGCAGTACTTC	CASSEGISWDREDEQYF